This T cell receptor (beta chain) is from a study of technical replicates of blood from a few donors. The table came from immunoSEQ multiplex PCR; TCRdb's copy has only in-frame clones and leaves some out. Here the sample spans over 90,000 clones, roughly 96% being singletons. On this clone itself: The junction and the germline gene differ at one end; a read error may be behind it.

There are 16 residues in the CDR3. The germline CDR1 and CDR2 sequences are SGHRS and YFSETQ. The chain combines TRBV5-1 with TRBJ2-3; the match to TRBD2 covers 12 bases. The specimen sequenced was T cells isolated from PBMCs. The TCR comes from a human donor in good health. In DNA form, the CDR3 reads TGCGCCAGCAGCAGAGAGACTAGCGGGAGCATAGATACGCAGTATTTT. The encoded protein is CASSRETSGSIDTQYF.